These T cell receptor beta chains were read from a single sample in a study of blood T cell repertoires in COVID-19. The method was immunoSEQ multiplex PCR; TCRdb's version includes in-frame clones alone and lacks a portion of them. The sample records under 75,000 clones, around 82% being singletons. The sequenced material came from peripheral blood. The receptors derive from a man aged 55-75 years with acute or convalescent COVID-19. The CDR3 runs from the conserved cysteine through the conserved F or W. D genes are given only for firm matches. Clone size is stated in some rows and not others, as once, few, many or a class when expanded.

d_gene: TRBD2
abundance: .
v_gene: TRBV7-2
j_gene: TRBJ2-5
CDR3nt: TGTGCCAGCAGCCCCCGGACTAGCGGGGGGGCCTCGGGGGGGACCCAGTACTTC
CDR3aa: CASSPRTSGGASGGTQYF

d_gene: .
abundance: few
v_gene: TRBV28
j_gene: TRBJ2-3
CDR3nt: TGTGCCAGCAGTTTCGGGGGAACCACAGATACGCAGTATTTT
CDR3aa: CASSFGGTTDTQYF

d_gene: .
abundance: .
v_gene: TRBV7-6
j_gene: TRBJ1-2
CDR3nt: TGTGCCAGCAGCCCCGACACGTTCTATGGCTACACCTTC
CDR3aa: CASSPDTFYGYTF

d_gene: .
abundance: .
v_gene: TRBV5-1
j_gene: TRBJ2-7
CDR3nt: TGCGCCAGCAGCTTGGCGGGACAACCCTACGAGCAGTACTTC
CDR3aa: CASSLAGQPYEQYF

d_gene: TRBD1
abundance: .
v_gene: TRBV5-4
j_gene: TRBJ1-6
CDR3nt: TGTGCCAGCAGCTTGGAACGGGACAGGGAGGATTCACCCCTCCACTTT
CDR3aa: CASSLERDREDSPLHF

d_gene: .
abundance: .
v_gene: TRBV6-1
j_gene: TRBJ1-6
CDR3nt: TGTGCCAGCAGTGAAGGGGGCAGCTCCTATAATTCACCCCTCCACTTT
CDR3aa: CASSEGGSSYNSPLHF

d_gene: .
abundance: .
v_gene: TRBV29-1
j_gene: TRBJ2-3
CDR3nt: TGCAGCGCCGAGACCCACAGGCATACGCAGTATTTT
CDR3aa: CSAETHRHTQYF

d_gene: .
abundance: .
v_gene: TRBV28
j_gene: TRBJ1-2
CDR3nt: TGTGCCAGCAGCCTACAGGGCCCCAATGGCTACACCTTC
CDR3aa: CASSLQGPNGYTF

d_gene: TRBD1
abundance: .
v_gene: TRBV6-2/TRBV6-3
j_gene: TRBJ1-2
CDR3nt: TGTGCCAGCAGTTACTTTATACAGGGGGCGGATGGCTACACCTTC
CDR3aa: CASSYFIQGADGYTF

d_gene: TRBD2
abundance: .
v_gene: TRBV7-3
j_gene: TRBJ2-5
CDR3nt: TGTGCCAGCAGCCTGGCTCCGGGACTAGCGCAGTACCAAGAGACCCAGTACTTC
CDR3aa: CASSLAPGLAQYQETQYF

d_gene: TRBD1
abundance: .
v_gene: TRBV11-3
j_gene: TRBJ1-1
CDR3nt: TGTGCCAGCAGGGCCCGGACAGGGAACACTGAAGCTTTCTTT
CDR3aa: CASRARTGNTEAFF

d_gene: TRBD1
abundance: .
v_gene: TRBV11-2
j_gene: TRBJ1-1
CDR3nt: TGTGCCAGCAGCTCCTTCACAGGGGGAACTGAAGCTTTCTTT
CDR3aa: CASSSFTGGTEAFF

d_gene: .
abundance: .
v_gene: TRBV14
j_gene: TRBJ1-4
CDR3nt: TGTGCCAGCAGCCGAAACAGAGCCCGTAATGAAAAACTGTTTTTT
CDR3aa: CASSRNRARNEKLFF

d_gene: .
abundance: few
v_gene: TRBV10-1
j_gene: TRBJ2-2
CDR3nt: TGCGCCAGCAGTGATTCCCAGGGCCTCAGCACCGGGGAGCTGTTTTTT
CDR3aa: CASSDSQGLSTGELFF

d_gene: .
abundance: .
v_gene: TRBV7-3
j_gene: TRBJ2-1
CDR3nt: TGTGCCAGCAGACTGAGGCTGGAGAGCATAGAGCAGTTCTTC
CDR3aa: CASRLRLESIEQFF

d_gene: TRBD2
abundance: once
v_gene: TRBV7-6
j_gene: TRBJ2-1
CDR3nt: TGTGCCAGCAGCATCGGGACTAGAGCCTACAATGAGCAGTTCTTC
CDR3aa: CASSIGTRAYNEQFF

d_gene: .
abundance: .
v_gene: TRBV29-1
j_gene: TRBJ2-7
CDR3nt: TGCAGCGTTGAGGTCAGGGCCGAGCAGTACTTC
CDR3aa: CSVEVRAEQYF

d_gene: TRBD2
abundance: .
v_gene: TRBV14
j_gene: TRBJ2-1
CDR3nt: TGTGCCAGCAGCCCACCGGCGGGGGGGTCCTACGGCGATGAGCAGTTCTTC
CDR3aa: CASSPPAGGSYGDEQFF

d_gene: .
abundance: .
v_gene: TRBV27
j_gene: TRBJ1-6
CDR3nt: TGTGCCAGCAGGAGGACAACCGTTAATTCACCCCTCCACTTT
CDR3aa: CASRRTTVNSPLHF

d_gene: TRBD1
abundance: .
v_gene: TRBV6-1
j_gene: TRBJ2-3
CDR3nt: TGTGCCAGCAGTGAAGTTGGGACAGGGGCAGATACGCAGTATTTT
CDR3aa: CASSEVGTGADTQYF

d_gene: .
abundance: few
v_gene: TRBV28
j_gene: TRBJ2-4
CDR3nt: TGTGCCACCTCCCTAGCCAAAAACATTCAGTACTTC
CDR3aa: CATSLAKNIQYF